Given below is one TCR beta chain in context. When sampled, the donors appeared nominally healthy, though they likely had unrecorded immune exposures. This entry belongs to a study of cytomegalovirus exposure and HLA in healthy donors. Primers: 60 Vbeta forward and 13 Jbeta reverse. Libraries were prepared by immunoSEQ multiplex PCR; TCRdb keeps only in-frame clonotypes and omits some of them. The sample lists some 130,000 clones; 75% to 90% were seen once. V shed 5 bases and J 6 bases; nucleotides not matched to a gene: 10. CDR1 is SGHVS and CDR2 is FQNEAQ in the germline V gene. The CDR3 totals 15 residues.

The V and J genes are TRBV7-8 and TRBJ1-5, with TRBD1 matching 7 bases. The sequence was obtained from a woman between 50 and 59 years old in good health and CMV-seropositive. What was sequenced was PBMCs. CDR3 in DNA: TGTGCCAGCAGCACAGACAGGGAGGTTTTTCAGCCCCAGCATTTT. This sequence encodes CASSTDREVFQPQHF.